The clone carrying this T cell receptor (beta chain) came up many times. These data are taken from a study of neurological immune-mediated disorders. Synthesis of cDNA used 5'RACE (with 10-nucleotide random UMIs). TCRdb re-called the 5' RACE reads through MiXCR, storing one row per CDR3 protein. The sample consists of tens of thousands of distinct CDR3 sequences, about 5.8% of them appearing once. Looked up from germline, CDR1 is SGHRS and CDR2 is YFSETQ. This CDR3 comprises 17 residues. V shed 0 bases, J shed 3 bases, and the junction held 6 bases outside the gene matches. The source is a woman between 18 and 29 years old with multiple sclerosis. The chain joins TRBV5-1 to TRBJ2-1, with 10 bases identical to TRBD2. Sample: CD4+ T cells from blood. The CDR3, as DNA: TGCGCCAGCAGCTTGGCCGGAGGGACTAGCGTCTACAATGAGCAGTTCTTC. Its translation is CASSLAGGTSVYNEQFF.